The 3 T cell receptor beta chains given below trace back to one sample, sequenced in a study of shared clonotypes between healthy human individuals. The repertoire was sequenced with immunoSEQ multiplex PCR; TCRdb's copy has only in-frame clones and lacks some. The table has some 2,000,000 clones, approximately 95% seen once. Only CD45RO-negative cells positively selected for CCR7 counted as naive CD8 cells, so terminally differentiated effector memory CD45RA+ cells were excluded. Sequenced sample: naive CD8+ T cells sorted from blood. Receptor source: a young man in good health.

This chain links TRBV7-6 with TRBJ1-2, with 8 nucleotides matching TRBD1. The germline V gene encodes CDR1 SGHVS and CDR2 FNYEAQ. V lost 3 bases and J lost 4; bases outside the gene matches: 4. There are 14 residues in the CDR3. The CDR3 protein is CASSFQGAGYGYTF. The CDR3 region has the DNA TGTGCCAGCAGCTTTCAGGGGGCGGGCTATGGCTACACCTTC.

This chain links TRBV19 with TRBJ1-1; tentative D call: TRBD1 (5 bases). V dropped 1 base and J dropped 5 bases, with 11 bases sitting between them. Germline CDR1 is LNHDA and CDR2 is SQIVND (reference sequence). The CDR3 totals 14 residues. CDR3 nucleotides: TGTGCCAGTAGTATAGTTGGTCCAGGGACTGAAGCTTTCTTT. It yields the protein CASSIVGPGTEAFF.

With regard to this clone: The sample holds other DNA sequences that translate to the same CDR3. The chain combines TRBV27 with TRBJ1-2; the D gene is possibly TRBD1 (5 bases). This CDR3 is built from 13 residues. CDR1 is MNHEY, CDR2 SMNVEV, per germline (reference sequence). V lost 2 bases, J lost 5 bases, and 9 bases lay in between. The chain's CDR3 is CASSLVGGYGYTF. The CDR3 coding sequence is TGTGCCAGCAGTTTAGTGGGGGGGTATGGCTACACCTTC.